The rows below give T cell receptor beta chains drawn from one sample of a study of neurological immune-mediated disorders. From the 5' RACE reads, TCRdb called clonotypes with MiXCR, one entry per CDR3 protein. The sample includes about 80,000 distinct CDR3 sequences, approximately 6% of them seen just once. The material sequenced was PBMCs. The origin of the receptors is a woman aged 55 to 70 with multiple sclerosis. CDR3s include the opening cysteine and the closing phenylalanine or tryptophan. The order of the fields is V gene, D gene, J gene, clone size, CDR3 DNA, CDR3 protein. A D gene is named only where the DNA matches it firmly. Part of the rows lack a size; the others show once, few, many or a class for expanded clones.

v_gene: TRBV5-5
d_gene: TRBD1
j_gene: TRBJ2-7
abundance: many
CDR3nt: TGTGCCAGCAGCAGAGCCGGGACAGGTTCCTCCTACGAGCAGTACTTC
CDR3aa: CASSRAGTGSSYEQYF

v_gene: TRBV5-1
d_gene: .
j_gene: TRBJ2-7
abundance: many
CDR3nt: TGCGCCAGCAGCTTGGGTTCCAGGGCTCTTCCCTACGAGCAGTACTTC
CDR3aa: CASSLGSRALPYEQYF

v_gene: TRBV6-5
d_gene: .
j_gene: TRBJ1-5
abundance: many
CDR3nt: TGTGCCAGCAGACTCACAGGGAATCAGCCCCAGCATTTT
CDR3aa: CASRLTGNQPQHF

v_gene: TRBV11-2
d_gene: .
j_gene: TRBJ1-1
abundance: many
CDR3nt: TGTGCCAGCAGCCCAAGACTCCTTGAAGCTTTCTTT
CDR3aa: CASSPRLLEAFF

v_gene: TRBV9
d_gene: .
j_gene: TRBJ1-5
abundance: many
CDR3nt: TGTGCCAGCAGCCATGATTGGAATCAGCCCCAGCATTTT
CDR3aa: CASSHDWNQPQHF

v_gene: TRBV9
d_gene: .
j_gene: TRBJ2-5
abundance: many
CDR3nt: TGTGCCAGCAGCACCCGAGAGGGGGTGGAGACCCAGTACTTC
CDR3aa: CASSTREGVETQYF

v_gene: TRBV10-3
d_gene: .
j_gene: TRBJ1-2
abundance: many
CDR3nt: TGTGCCATCACTGGGTCGGTCCTCGGGGGCTACACCTTC
CDR3aa: CAITGSVLGGYTF

v_gene: TRBV12-3/TRBV12-4
d_gene: .
j_gene: TRBJ2-7
abundance: .
CDR3nt: TGTGCCAGCAGTTTTGCCCGTCAACCCTCCTACGAGCAGTACTTC
CDR3aa: CASSFARQPSYEQYF

v_gene: TRBV28
d_gene: .
j_gene: TRBJ2-5
abundance: .
CDR3nt: TGTGCCAGCAGTCGAGGTGAAGAGACCCAGTACTTC
CDR3aa: CASSRGEETQYF

v_gene: TRBV5-1
d_gene: .
j_gene: TRBJ2-1
abundance: many
CDR3nt: TGCGCCAGCAGCTTAACACCACACAATGAGCAGTTCTTC
CDR3aa: CASSLTPHNEQFF

v_gene: TRBV28
d_gene: .
j_gene: TRBJ2-7
abundance: many
CDR3nt: TGTGCCAGCAGCCACGGGGACGGAAGGCCCCCCTTAGCGTACTTC
CDR3aa: CASSHGDGRPPLAYF

v_gene: TRBV20-1
d_gene: TRBD1
j_gene: TRBJ1-1
abundance: many
CDR3nt: TGCAGTGCTAGACCGACAGGGCTTATGAACACTGAAGCTTTCTTT
CDR3aa: CSARPTGLMNTEAFF

v_gene: TRBV10-3
d_gene: .
j_gene: TRBJ2-7
abundance: many
CDR3nt: TGTGCCATCAGTGAGGCTTACGAGCAGTACTTC
CDR3aa: CAISEAYEQYF

v_gene: TRBV20-1
d_gene: .
j_gene: TRBJ2-4
abundance: many
CDR3nt: TGCAGTGCTAGAGTGGGGATGGGTGCCCAAATCATTCAGTACTTC
CDR3aa: CSARVGMGAQIIQYF

v_gene: TRBV12-3/TRBV12-4
d_gene: .
j_gene: TRBJ2-3
abundance: many
CDR3nt: TGTGCCAGCAGTTGGACCCGTACAGATACGCAGTATTTT
CDR3aa: CASSWTRTDTQYF

v_gene: TRBV11-2
d_gene: .
j_gene: TRBJ2-1
abundance: many
CDR3nt: TGTGCCAGCAGCTCCGGGGCGGGGCGGAGCTCCTACAATGAGCAGTTCTTC
CDR3aa: CASSSGAGRSSYNEQFF

v_gene: TRBV5-1
d_gene: .
j_gene: TRBJ1-5
abundance: many
CDR3nt: TGCGCCAGCAGCTTGGCCGGACAGCCCAATCAGCCCCAGCATTTT
CDR3aa: CASSLAGQPNQPQHF

v_gene: TRBV20-1
d_gene: .
j_gene: TRBJ1-2
abundance: few
CDR3nt: TGCAGTGCTAGAGATCACCGGAAAATCACAGGGTTCCATGGCTACACCTTC
CDR3aa: CSARDHRKITGFHGYTF

v_gene: TRBV12-3/TRBV12-4
d_gene: TRBD1
j_gene: TRBJ1-5
abundance: many
CDR3nt: TGTGCCAGCAGTGGCGGGACAGGATTCTTTAGCAATCAGCCCCAGCATTTT
CDR3aa: CASSGGTGFFSNQPQHF

v_gene: TRBV20-1
d_gene: TRBD1
j_gene: TRBJ2-7
abundance: many
CDR3nt: TGCAGTGCTTCGGGACAGTTCGAGCAGTACTTC
CDR3aa: CSASGQFEQYF

v_gene: TRBV15
d_gene: .
j_gene: TRBJ2-6
abundance: many
CDR3nt: TGTGCCACCAGCAGAGACGCAGGGAGCTCTGGGGCCAACGTCCTGACTTTC
CDR3aa: CATSRDAGSSGANVLTF

v_gene: TRBV10-3
d_gene: .
j_gene: TRBJ2-7
abundance: many
CDR3nt: TGTGCCACCCAGGGTTCTTCCTACGAGCAGTACTTC
CDR3aa: CATQGSSYEQYF

v_gene: TRBV5-1
d_gene: .
j_gene: TRBJ2-7
abundance: many
CDR3nt: TGCGCCAGCAGCTTGGGCCGAACTGCCTACGAGCAGTACTTC
CDR3aa: CASSLGRTAYEQYF

v_gene: TRBV20-1
d_gene: .
j_gene: TRBJ1-6
abundance: many
CDR3nt: TGCAGTGCTAGAGGGCGAAGGGTTAGAGATAATTCACCCCTCCACTTT
CDR3aa: CSARGRRVRDNSPLHF

v_gene: TRBV12-3/TRBV12-4
d_gene: .
j_gene: TRBJ2-5
abundance: few
CDR3nt: TGTGCCAGCAGTTATCACAGGCAACAAGAGACCCAGTACTTC
CDR3aa: CASSYHRQQETQYF

v_gene: TRBV7-9
d_gene: .
j_gene: TRBJ1-1
abundance: many
CDR3nt: TGTGCCAGCAGCTTATCCGAAGCTTTCTTT
CDR3aa: CASSLSEAFF

v_gene: TRBV6-5
d_gene: .
j_gene: TRBJ1-1
abundance: many
CDR3nt: TGTGCCAGCCGAGGGGAGAACACTGAAGCTTTCTTT
CDR3aa: CASRGENTEAFF

v_gene: TRBV20-1
d_gene: TRBD1
j_gene: TRBJ2-1
abundance: many
CDR3nt: TGCAGTGCTAGAGATCGGACAGGGGGGTACAATGAGCAGTTCTTC
CDR3aa: CSARDRTGGYNEQFF

v_gene: TRBV6-5
d_gene: .
j_gene: TRBJ2-7
abundance: many
CDR3nt: TGTGCCAGCAGTTACTCGAGTAGCGCCATCTCCTACGAGCAGTACTTC
CDR3aa: CASSYSSSAISYEQYF

v_gene: TRBV10-3
d_gene: .
j_gene: TRBJ1-1
abundance: many
CDR3nt: TGTGCCATCAGTGAAGTGACAGCGAACACTGAAGCTTTCTTT
CDR3aa: CAISEVTANTEAFF

v_gene: TRBV10-1
d_gene: .
j_gene: TRBJ2-5
abundance: many
CDR3nt: TGCGCCAGCAGTGTGCGGCACCAAGAGACCCAGTACTTC
CDR3aa: CASSVRHQETQYF

v_gene: TRBV25-1
d_gene: .
j_gene: TRBJ1-5
abundance: few
CDR3nt: TGTGCCAGCAGTGAAATTTCCAATACGGGTCAGCCCCAGCATTTT
CDR3aa: CASSEISNTGQPQHF

v_gene: TRBV30
d_gene: .
j_gene: TRBJ1-2
abundance: .
CDR3nt: TGTGCCTGGAGTGCCCCGGTAGCAGGGTATGGCTACACCTTC
CDR3aa: CAWSAPVAGYGYTF

v_gene: TRBV20-1
d_gene: .
j_gene: TRBJ1-4
abundance: many
CDR3nt: TGCAGTGCTAGCGGAGAGACAGGTTCAACTAATGAAAAACTGTTTTTT
CDR3aa: CSASGETGSTNEKLFF

v_gene: TRBV7-2
d_gene: .
j_gene: TRBJ2-7
abundance: many
CDR3nt: TGTGCCAGCAGCGAAAAGTCCGGACTCCCGTCCTACGAGCAGTACTTC
CDR3aa: CASSEKSGLPSYEQYF

v_gene: TRBV5-6
d_gene: .
j_gene: TRBJ1-1
abundance: many
CDR3nt: TGTGCCAGCAGCTGGGGACTCCCACTGGACACTGAAGCTTTCTTT
CDR3aa: CASSWGLPLDTEAFF

v_gene: TRBV5-1
d_gene: .
j_gene: TRBJ1-1
abundance: many
CDR3nt: TGCGCCAGCAGCCCGGACAGAGGCACTGAAGCTTTCTTT
CDR3aa: CASSPDRGTEAFF

v_gene: TRBV10-2
d_gene: .
j_gene: TRBJ1-6
abundance: many
CDR3nt: TGCGCCAGCAGTGAGACGGTGGGAAGCTCCTATAATTCACCCCTCCACTTT
CDR3aa: CASSETVGSSYNSPLHF

v_gene: TRBV5-1
d_gene: TRBD2
j_gene: TRBJ2-5
abundance: many
CDR3nt: TGCGCCAGCAGTTCTCGGGGGGAAGAGACCCAGTACTTC
CDR3aa: CASSSRGEETQYF

v_gene: TRBV20-1
d_gene: .
j_gene: TRBJ1-6
abundance: many
CDR3nt: TGCAGTGCTAGGCCCAGGCCGAGCTCCTATAATTCACCCCTCCACTTT
CDR3aa: CSARPRPSSYNSPLHF

v_gene: TRBV6-6
d_gene: .
j_gene: TRBJ1-1
abundance: many
CDR3nt: TGTGCCAGCAAGAGGGACACTGAAGCTTTCTTT
CDR3aa: CASKRDTEAFF

v_gene: TRBV5-1
d_gene: .
j_gene: TRBJ1-2
abundance: many
CDR3nt: TGCGCCAGCTCGGTCGAGGGAGCTTATGGCTACACCTTC
CDR3aa: CASSVEGAYGYTF

v_gene: TRBV5-1
d_gene: .
j_gene: TRBJ2-5
abundance: many
CDR3nt: TGCGCCAGCAGCTTGGTTCGACAGTCCCAAGAGACCCAGTACTTC
CDR3aa: CASSLVRQSQETQYF

v_gene: TRBV29-1
d_gene: .
j_gene: TRBJ1-2
abundance: many
CDR3nt: TGCAGCGACTGGGACACCTCTAGCTATGGCTACACCTTC
CDR3aa: CSDWDTSSYGYTF

v_gene: TRBV6-5
d_gene: TRBD1
j_gene: TRBJ2-7
abundance: many
CDR3nt: TGTGCCAGCAGTTACTTGACAGGGGGCTCATACGAGCAGTACTTC
CDR3aa: CASSYLTGGSYEQYF

v_gene: TRBV6-1
d_gene: .
j_gene: TRBJ2-1
abundance: .
CDR3nt: TGTGCCAGCAGTCCTGGGACTCTTGGCTACAATGAGCAGTTCTTC
CDR3aa: CASSPGTLGYNEQFF